Given below is one T cell receptor (beta chain) in context. Its antigen remains unknown. This record comes from a study of T-cell reconstitution after alpha-beta-depleted transplantation in children. Overall study findings and caveats: After one year, T-cell counts and TCRbeta diversity mostly came from new T cells. About two months after transplant, alpha-beta T cells reportedly came from several hundred expanded graft clones. Surviving recipient cells, namely T cells and thymic progenitors, were the source of high day-60 TCRbeta diversity in some patients.

For TCRbeta, the library was prepared with unique molecular identifiers. One entry per CDR3 protein results from TCRdb running MiXCR on the PCR reads. This sample has around 580,000 distinct CDR3 sequences; 23% occur once, and the top ten carry roughly 14%. Germline lookup yields CDR1 LGHDT and CDR2 YNNKEL (reference sequence). This CDR3 spans 14 amino acids. V was shortened by 0 bases and J by 7 bases, with 10 bases between the two germline ends. Sequenced material: PBMCs, mostly from graft donor cells, taken 360 days after TCRalphabeta/CD19-depleted stem cell transplant. The clonotype originates from a boy under two years old who had a stem cell transplant for acute myeloid leukemia, so the T cells may come from the graft donor. The genes are TRBV3-1 and TRBJ2-4; D is unclear. The CDR3 sequence is CASSQDISSNIQYF. The CDR3 DNA reads TGTGCCAGCAGCCAAGACATTAGTTCGAACATTCAGTACTTC.